The following is a TCR beta chain sequence with its context. This sample was included in a study of cytomegalovirus exposure and HLA in healthy donors. Participants comprised healthy donors of bone marrow. The PCR made use of 60 Vbeta and 13 Jbeta primers. Assay used: immunoSEQ multiplex PCR; TCRdb lists only in-frame clones, some missing. The table lists a few hundred thousand clones, roughly 80% of them singletons, with about 0.28% in the top ten. V lost 5 bases and J 10 bases, leaving 12 bases between the germline ends. The CDR3 spans 12 residues. The V gene's germline CDR1 is MDHEN and CDR2 SYDVKM.

The sequence was obtained from a girl under 10 years old in good health and CMV-seronegative. Specimen: PBMCs. The rearrangement uses TRBV28 and TRBJ2-1, with D tentatively TRBD2 (6 bases). Here the CDR3 DNA reads TGTGCCAGCAGTCCTATCGGAGGGGAGCAGTTCTTC. As protein: CASSPIGGEQFF.